This T cell receptor (beta chain) came from a study of blood T cell repertoires in COVID-19. Original data processing: Estimation of nucleated cell counts was performed using reference gene primer amplification. Clones were read by immunoSEQ multiplex PCR, and TCRdb kept only the in-frame ones, dropping some. That table gives V, J and clone size, and the DNA gave D and trimming. The sample consists of hundreds of thousands of clones, roughly 87% of them appearing once. CDR1 is MDHEN, CDR2 SYDVKM, per germline. The length of the CDR3 is 12 residues. V lost 6 bases to trimming and J lost 2 bases, with 8 bases between them.

The chain joins TRBV28 to TRBJ2-7; D not certain. This receptor was identified in a woman under 40 who had recovered from COVID-19. The sequenced sample was PBMCs or T cells enriched from blood (not recorded which). The CDR3 region has the DNA TGTGCCAGCAGCCGAAGCCCCTACGAGCAGTACTTC. Translating it yields CASSRSPYEQYF.